These 25 T cell receptor beta chains were sequenced from one sample in a study of beta chain features in type 1 diabetes. What was sequenced were expressed TCRB transcripts, since all of the isolated RNA had been reverse transcribed. The protocol was immunoSEQ multiplex PCR, while the TCRdb copy is restricted to in-frame clones and leaves out a portion. This sample has a few hundred thousand clones; around 9.6% occur once, and the top ten carry about 0.6%. Study outcomes and limitations: Researchers report that Type 1 diabetes patients had moderately but significantly shorter TCRB CDR3s across all four CD4+ subsets.

No antigens are known for them. The sample was central memory CD4+ T cells from blood. The source is a man aged 30 to 39 with type 1 diabetes.

This clone has just a few counts. This may come from a read error, since a much larger clone is one base off. J is TRBJ1-2 and V is TRBV4-2; D is ambiguous. This CDR3 is 14 amino acids long. V lost 0 bases and J lost 2, with 7 bases in between. CDR1 LGHNA and CDR2 YNFKEQ come from the germline V gene. DNA of the CDR3: TGTGCCAGCAGCCAAGAATGGTCGAACTATGGCTACACCTTC. It translates to CASSQEWSNYGYTF.

Ten or more counts support this clone. The V and J genes are TRBV7-9 and TRBJ2-3; D not resolved. Deletions cut 1 base from V and 1 base from J, with 6 bases between. This CDR3 contains 14 residues. CDR1 is SEHNR, CDR2 FQNEAQ, per germline (reference sequence). The CDR3 region is CASSLVGRTDTQYF. CDR3 DNA sequence: TGTGCCAGCAGCTTAGTAGGGCGCACAGATACGCAGTATTTT.

This clone has more than one count but fewer than ten. This chain connects TRBV11-2 to TRBJ2-1; no firm D call. The V end lost 2 bases, the J end lost 6 bases, and 11 bases lay between the germline ends. The germline gives CDR1 SGHAT, CDR2 FQNNGV. The CDR3 length is 14 residues. In DNA, the CDR3 is TGTGCCAGCAGCTTAAGATTCACCTCCAATGAGCAGTTCTTC. Translated, it gives CASSLRFTSNEQFF.

The chain has TRBV4-3 and TRBJ1-4; maybe TRBD1 (6 bases). Germline-derived CDR1 and CDR2 are LGHNA and YSLEER. V gave up 1 base and J gave up 3 bases, with 21 bases separating them. The CDR3 is 19 residues long. The CDR3 DNA follows: TGCGCCAGCAGCCAAGTCCTCAGGGGAGGGTTTGTCGCTAATGAAAAACTGTTTTTT. Translated, it gives CASSQVLRGGFVANEKLFF.

This chain uses TRBV13 with TRBJ2-7; no firm D call. Trimming removed 7 bases at V and 12 bases at J, with 16 bases between. The CDR3 sequence is 11 residues long. CDR1 PRHDT and CDR2 FYEKMQ come from the germline V gene (reference sequence). The CDR3 nucleotides read TGTGCCAGCACCTCTCGCGCGTTTTGGTACTTC. Its translation: CASTSRAFWYF.

The rearrangement links TRBV18 to TRBJ1-6; the D gene is possibly TRBD1 (5 bases). CDR3 size: 13 residues. Germline CDR1 KGHSH, CDR2 LQKENI. Trimming took off 5 bases at V and 11 bases at J, with 13 bases between the two ends. This CDR3 reads CASSARESAPLHF. The CDR3 DNA follows: TGTGCCAGCTCAGCCAGGGAGTCTGCACCCCTCCACTTT.

V is TRBV7-2 and J is TRBJ2-5; the D is unclear. The germline V gene encodes CDR1 SGHTA and CDR2 FQGNSA. Between the trimmed V and J ends, which lost 5 bases and 7 bases, there was a span of 14 bases. The CDR3 is 13 residues long. The DNA for the CDR3 is TGTGCCAGCAGCCCGTTAGGTGAGGCGACCCAGTACTTC. As protein: CASSPLGEATQYF.

This clone was seen a handful of times. The chain is built from TRBV27 and TRBJ2-7; 14 bases agree with TRBD2. The CDR3 runs 15 residues. The V gene end was trimmed by 4 bases and the J gene end by 4 bases; junction bases not matched to a gene: 3. CDR1 and CDR2 (germline): MNHEY, SMNVEV (reference sequence). In DNA, the CDR3 is TGTGCCAGCAGTTCGGGACTAGCGGGAGCATACGAGCAGTACTTC. Translated: CASSSGLAGAYEQYF.

Only a few counts were recorded for this clone. The same CDR3 can be traced to other DNA sequences in this sample. The chain uses TRBV2 and TRBJ2-5; 8 bases match TRBD2. The CDR3 runs to 13 residues. V dropped 6 bases and J dropped 2; count of bases not matched to a gene: 2. Germline CDR1 SNHLY, CDR2 FYNNEI. The CDR3 loop reads CASSGGGQETQYF. The DNA of the CDR3 is TGTGCCAGCAGCGGCGGGGGGCAAGAGACCCAGTACTTC.

This clone was observed a handful of times. The CDR3 bases are TGCAGCGTTTCGGTTGGGGGGACCCAGTACTTC. It specifies CSVSVGGTQYF. V is TRBV29-1 and J is TRBJ2-5; the D call may be TRBD1 or TRBD2 (5 bases each). This CDR3 has 11 residues. Germline V lookup: CDR1 SQVTM, CDR2 ANQGSEA. V was cut by 5 bases and J by 7 bases, with 11 bases left in between.

This clone has ten or more counts. J is TRBJ1-1 and V is TRBV2; 9 bases fit TRBD1. CDR3 size: 15 residues. Losses at the gene ends were 7 bases for V and 4 bases for J; bases not matched to a gene: 10. Germline loops: CDR1 SNHLY, CDR2 FYNNEI. The CDR3 reads CASNRGRMKPTEAFF. For the CDR3, the DNA is TGTGCCAGCAACAGGGGGCGGATGAAACCCACTGAAGCTTTCTTT.

V usage is TRBV7-8 and J usage is TRBJ1-6; a weak D match, TRBD1 (5 bases). Germline CDR1 reads SGHVS; CDR2 reads FQNEAQ. Trimming removed 0 bases at V and 7 bases at J, with 13 bases between. The CDR3 is made up of 16 amino acids. CDR3 region: CASSLALQGRNSPLHF. The CDR3 DNA is TGTGCCAGCAGCTTAGCACTCCAGGGCCGAAATTCACCCCTCCACTTT.

This chain joins TRBV5-1 and TRBJ2-7; 9 bases line up with TRBD1. The CDR3 runs 14 residues. V was pared by 4 bases and J by 0 bases, with 2 bases of the junction left unmatched. CDR1 and CDR2 from the germline V gene are SGHRS and YFSETQ. The DNA for the CDR3 is TGCGCCAGCAGCCAGGGACAGGGCTCCTACGAGCAGTACTTC. Amino acid sequence: CASSQGQGSYEQYF. Complete variable domain (other parts from reference TRBV5-1 and TRBJ2-7): KAGVTQTPRYLIKTRGQQVTLSCSPISGHRSVSWYQQTPGQGLQFLFEYFSETQRNKGNFPGRFSGRQFSNSRSEMNVSTLELGDSALYLCASSQGQGSYEQYFGPGTRLTVT.

In its sample, this clone was seen a few times. The V and J genes are TRBV5-1 and TRBJ2-2; tentatively, D is TRBD2 (6 bases). CDR3 length: 15 amino acids. V was clipped by 4 bases and J by 3 bases, with 13 bases between them. Germline V gene data show CDR1 as SGHRS and CDR2 as YFSETQ. The DNA for the CDR3 is TGCGCCAGCAGCCCAACCTCTAGCGACACCGGGGAGCTGTTTTTT. Translation gives CASSPTSSDTGELFF.

This clone was observed a handful of times. The chain carries TRBV11-2 and TRBJ1-5; no definite D call. Deletions cut 2 bases from V and 4 bases from J, with 18 bases between. Germline loops: CDR1 SGHAT, CDR2 FQNNGV. The CDR3 spans 17 residues. CDR3: CASSLLGSNSRNQPQHF. For the CDR3, the DNA is TGTGCCAGCAGCTTATTGGGCAGTAATAGTCGAAATCAGCCCCAGCATTTT.

The chain is built from TRBV27 and TRBJ2-7, with D uncertain. This CDR3 spans 13 amino acids. V was pared by 6 bases and J by 1 base, with 10 bases between. Per the germline V gene, CDR1 is MNHEY and CDR2 is SMNVEV (reference sequence). Here the CDR3 DNA reads TGTGCCAGCAGGCCAACCTCTTCCTACGAGCAGTACTTC. It specifies CASRPTSSYEQYF.

The rearrangement links TRBV28 to TRBJ2-3, with D perhaps TRBD2 (5 bases). V lost 7 bases and J lost 0, with 11 bases in between. Per germline, CDR1 MDHEN and CDR2 SYDVKM. The CDR3 loop spans 14 amino acids. CDR3 DNA sequence: TGTGCCAGCACCCCTAGCCTTAGCACAGATACGCAGTATTTT. Translated, it gives CASTPSLSTDTQYF.

The gene calls are TRBV7-8 and TRBJ1-5; D might be TRBD1 (6 bases). The CDR3 has 14 residues. V was trimmed by 3 bases and J by 3 bases, leaving 9 bases between them. Germline CDR1 SGHVS, CDR2 FQNEAQ. The DNA of the CDR3 is TGTGCCAGCAGCTTCACAGGGACCAATCAGCCCCAGCATTTT. Its protein is CASSFTGTNQPQHF.

The chain links TRBV20-1 to TRBJ2-5; D may correspond to TRBD1 or TRBD2 (5 bases each). CDR3 length: 11 residues. Germline V gives CDR1 DFQATT, CDR2 SNEGSKA (reference sequence). The CDR3 reads CRGEYQETQYF. CDR3 coding DNA: TGCCGAGGGGAGTACCAAGAGACCCAGTACTTC.

This clone was seen only a few times. This chain uses TRBV5-1 with TRBJ2-2; the match to TRBD2 covers 10 bases. J lost 3 bases, V lost 4 bases, and 9 bases had no gene match. This CDR3 comprises 17 residues. CDR1 SGHRS and CDR2 YFSETQ come from the germline V gene. The CDR3 DNA follows: TGCGCCAGCAGCGGATTTAGCGGGAGGCTTGACACCGGGGAGCTGTTTTTT. It codes for CASSGFSGRLDTGELFF.

This clone has more than one count but fewer than ten. The V and J genes are TRBV5-1 and TRBJ2-7; D is unclear. There are 13 residues in the CDR3. Germline CDR1 and CDR2: SGHRS and YFSETQ. V lost 2 bases to trimming and J lost 2 bases, with 8 bases between them. This chain's CDR3 is CASSLEAPYEQYF. The CDR3 DNA is TGCGCCAGCAGCTTAGAAGCGCCCTACGAGCAGTACTTC.

This rearrangement joins TRBV7-2 to TRBJ1-4, with D hard to call. The CDR3 spans 14 residues. Germline V gives CDR1 SGHTA, CDR2 FQGNSA. Trimming pared 10 bases from V and 0 bases from J, leaving 12 bases between. CDR3: CATKKDATNEKLFF. CDR3 DNA sequence: TGTGCCACCAAAAAGGATGCAACTAATGAAAAACTGTTTTTT.

The V call is TRBV7-2, the J call TRBJ2-3, with TRBD1 matching 8 bases. The CDR3 is 16 residues long. From germline, CDR1 is SGHTA and CDR2 FQGNSA. V lost 0 bases, J lost 3 bases, and 5 bases stayed unmatched. CDR3 DNA: TGTGCCAGCAGCTTAGCGCTTCAGGGGGCAACAGATACGCAGTATTTT. This translates into CASSLALQGATDTQYF.

The V call is TRBV9, the J call TRBJ2-7; TRBD2 is a possible D gene (5 bases). Deletions cut 4 bases from V and 3 bases from J, with 11 bases between. The CDR3 length is 13 residues. Germline CDR1 is SGDLS and CDR2 is YYNGEE. The CDR3 spells CASSPEGDYEQYF. The CDR3, as DNA: TGTGCCAGCAGCCCCGAGGGCGACTACGAGCAGTACTTC. The full variable domain, with the rest looked up from reference TRBV9 and TRBJ2-7, is DSGVTQTPKHLITATGQRVTLRCSPRSGDLSVYWYQQSLDQGLQFLIQYYNGEERAKGNILERFSAQQFPDLHSELNLSSLELGDSALYFCASSPEGDYEQYFGPGTRLTVT.

The chain joins TRBV5-4 to TRBJ2-4; D gene ambiguous. Trimming removed 1 base from V and 4 bases from J, with 9 bases in between. From germline, CDR1 is SGHNT and CDR2 YYREEE (reference sequence). The CDR3 sequence is 14 residues long. CDR3 sequence reads: CASSLPGDKNIQYF. CDR3 coding DNA: TGTGCCAGCAGCTTGCCAGGTGATAAAAACATTCAGTACTTC.